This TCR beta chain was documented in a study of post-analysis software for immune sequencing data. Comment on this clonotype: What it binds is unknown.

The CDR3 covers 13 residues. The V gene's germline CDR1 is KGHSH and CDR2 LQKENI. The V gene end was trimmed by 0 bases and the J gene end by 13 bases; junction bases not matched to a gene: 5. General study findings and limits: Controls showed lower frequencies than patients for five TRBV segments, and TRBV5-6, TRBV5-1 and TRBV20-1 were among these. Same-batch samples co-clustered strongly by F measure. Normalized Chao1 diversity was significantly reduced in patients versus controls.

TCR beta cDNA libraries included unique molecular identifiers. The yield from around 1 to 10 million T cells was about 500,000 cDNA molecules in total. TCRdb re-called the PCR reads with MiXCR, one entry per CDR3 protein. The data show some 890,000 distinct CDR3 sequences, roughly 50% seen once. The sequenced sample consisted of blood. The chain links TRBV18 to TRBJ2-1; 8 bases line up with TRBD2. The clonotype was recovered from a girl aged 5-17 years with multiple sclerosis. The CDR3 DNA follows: TGTGCCAGCTCACCACCGAGCGGGAGTGATCAGTTCTTC. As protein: CASSPPSGSDQFF.